The T cell receptor (beta chain) described here comes from a study of OX40 agonist ivuxolimab in advanced cancers. V shed 4 bases and J 2 bases; nucleotides not matched to a gene: 22. The CDR3 spans 23 residues. Germline CDR1 and CDR2: MDHEN and SYDVKM. TCRdb's copy holds only in-frame clones and misses some; the assay was immunoSEQ multiplex PCR. This table has some 70,000 clones, around 90% appearing once. V is TRBV28 and J is TRBJ2-3, with TRBD2 identical over 15 bases. The clonotype comes from an adult with an advanced solid tumor such as melanoma, head and neck, liver or kidney cancer. The input for sequencing was CD4+ or CD8+ T cells sorted from blood, taken in a trial of the OX40 agonist ivuxolimab. The CDR3 here is CASSSQAGARTSGRGGNTDTQYF. DNA for the CDR3: TGTGCCAGCAGTTCCCAGGCAGGGGCACGGACTAGCGGGAGGGGGGGAAACACAGATACGCAGTATTTT. The entire variable domain, with the rest obtained from reference TRBV28 and TRBJ2-3, is as follows: DVKVTQSSRYLVKRTGEKVFLECVQDMDHENMFWYRQDPGLGLRLIYFSYDVKMKEKGDIPEGYSVSREKKERFSLILESASTNQTSMYLCASSSQAGARTSGRGGNTDTQYFGPGTRLTVL.